The text below deals with one T cell receptor beta chain. The data are from a study of human CD4 T cells and Enterobacteriaceae. Assay used: immunoSEQ multiplex PCR; TCRdb lists only in-frame clones, some missing. The data show about 26,000 clones, more than 80% seen once. All CD4+ cells other than CD45RA+CCR7+CD95- naive cells were sorted as memory, over 98% pure. Sequenced material: memory CD4+ T cells from blood. This clonotype was sampled from a human donor in good health.

The CDR3 loop reads CASSLQGGNQPQHF. The DNA for the CDR3 is TGCGCCAGCAGCTTGCAGGGGGGCAATCAGCCCCAGCATTTT. The chain carries TRBV5-1 and TRBJ1-5, with 7 bases aligning to TRBD1. The CDR3 loop spans 14 amino acids. CDR1 is SGHRS and CDR2 is YFSETQ in the germline V gene. Losses at the gene ends were 1 base for V and 2 bases for J; bases not matched to a gene: 0.